A selection of T cell receptor beta chains follows, all from one sample in a study of graft-versus-host responses after intestinal transplantation. Generated by immunoSEQ multiplex PCR, the TCRdb table keeps only in-frame clones and is missing some. The sample holds 75,000 to 100,000 clones, 75% to 90% seen once. These receptors lack a known antigen. This specimen consisted of unstimulated CD8+ T cells sorted from spleen or lymph node cells, obtained before intestinal transplant. Receptor source: a human donor who received an intestinal transplant. Both conserved end residues are part of each CDR3. Each record gives: D gene, clone size, V gene, J gene, CDR3 DNA, CDR3 protein. The D gene is left open where the match is weak. Expanded clones get a size class; other rows say once, few or many, or leave the size out.

d_gene: NA; abundance: NA; v_gene: TRBV6-1; j_gene: TRBJ2-7; CDR3nt: TGTGCCAGTTCCCGGGACATGTCCTACGAGCAGTACTTC; CDR3aa: CASSRDMSYEQYF
d_gene: NA; abundance: NA; v_gene: TRBV9; j_gene: TRBJ2-5; CDR3nt: TGTGCCAGCAGCCACGGGATTACATCCCCCGGCCGCATCCAAGAGACCCAGTACTTC; CDR3aa: CASSHGITSPGRIQETQYF
d_gene: NA; abundance: few; v_gene: TRBV11-2; j_gene: TRBJ2-7; CDR3nt: TGTGCCAGCAGCTTAGGGTCCGGAGCCTACGAGCAGTACTTC; CDR3aa: CASSLGSGAYEQYF
d_gene: NA; abundance: NA; v_gene: TRBV11-2; j_gene: TRBJ2-7; CDR3nt: TGTGCCAGCAGCTTAGGGGGGAGCTCCTACGAGCAGTACTTC; CDR3aa: CASSLGGSSYEQYF
d_gene: TRBD2; abundance: NA; v_gene: TRBV19; j_gene: TRBJ2-2; CDR3nt: TGTGCCAGTAGTACTAGCGGGAGGGCCGGCGGGGAGCTGTTTTTT; CDR3aa: CASSTSGRAGGELFF
d_gene: NA; abundance: NA; v_gene: TRBV6-6; j_gene: TRBJ2-7; CDR3nt: TGTGCCAGCACGTTCGCCCCTCTTGCTTACGAGCAGTACTTC; CDR3aa: CASTFAPLAYEQYF
d_gene: TRBD1; abundance: NA; v_gene: TRBV6-6; j_gene: TRBJ2-7; CDR3nt: TGTGCCAGCAGTGGCCGGGACAGGGTCTACGAGCAGTACTTC; CDR3aa: CASSGRDRVYEQYF
d_gene: TRBD1; abundance: few; v_gene: TRBV2; j_gene: TRBJ1-2; CDR3nt: TGTGCCAGCATGGGGACAGCGGGCGGCTACACCTTC; CDR3aa: CASMGTAGGYTF
d_gene: TRBD1; abundance: NA; v_gene: TRBV30; j_gene: TRBJ2-2; CDR3nt: TGTGCCTGGAGGGGAAAACAGGGGGACACCGGGGAGCTGTTTTTT; CDR3aa: CAWRGKQGDTGELFF
d_gene: NA; abundance: once; v_gene: TRBV19; j_gene: TRBJ1-4; CDR3nt: TGTGCCAGGGGCCTGACATTAAGTAATGAAAAACTGTTTTTT; CDR3aa: CARGLTLSNEKLFF
d_gene: NA; abundance: NA; v_gene: TRBV7-8; j_gene: TRBJ2-7; CDR3nt: TGTGCCAGCAGCTCTGAGAACTACGAGCAGTACTTC; CDR3aa: CASSSENYEQYF
d_gene: TRBD1; abundance: NA; v_gene: TRBV28; j_gene: TRBJ2-1; CDR3nt: TGTGCCAGCAGTTTCCCATCCCAGGGACAGGGGATCTACAATGAGCAGTTCTTC; CDR3aa: CASSFPSQGQGIYNEQFF
d_gene: TRBD1; abundance: NA; v_gene: TRBV28; j_gene: TRBJ2-6; CDR3nt: TGTGCCAGCAGTTTAGGGACAGGGTGGCGGGGGGCCAACGTCCTGACTTTC; CDR3aa: CASSLGTGWRGANVLTF